A selection of T cell receptor beta chains follows, all from one sample in a study of control samples from healthy donors and cancer patients. Profiled with immunoSEQ multiplex PCR; TCRdb holds only in-frame clones, not every one. The sample comprises about 44,000 clones, roughly 86% of which are singletons, and roughly 10% rests with the top ten. What was sequenced was PBMCs. All receptors derive from a woman aged 55-70 years with lung cancer. The CDR3 runs from the conserved cysteine through the conserved F or W. D genes are given only for firm matches. Some rows mark clone size as missing; the rest say once, few, many or name a class of expanded clone.

abundance	v_gene	d_gene	j_gene	CDR3aa	CDR3nt
NA	TRBV7-3	TRBD2	TRBJ2-3	CASSLSPAGVDTQYF	TGTGCCAGCAGCTTATCGCCAGCGGGAGTAGATACGCAGTATTTT
NA	TRBV13	NA	TRBJ2-7	CASSSRGSLSSYEQYF	TGTGCCAGCAGCTCCAGGGGTTCCCTAAGCTCCTACGAGCAGTACTTC
NA	TRBV24-1	TRBD2	TRBJ2-1	CATSDIDSSSGSYNEQFF	TGTGCCACCAGTGACATCGACTCTTCTAGCGGGAGTTACAATGAGCAGTTCTTC
NA	TRBV9	TRBD1	TRBJ1-5	CASSPGQYSNQPQHF	TGTGCCAGCAGCCCGGGACAGTATAGCAATCAGCCCCAGCATTTT
NA	TRBV25-1	NA	TRBJ2-7	CASSVAPRVEQYF	TGTGCCAGCAGTGTGGCCCCCAGGGTTGAGCAGTACTTC
NA	TRBV25-1	NA	TRBJ2-1	CASSEPGEDFYNEQFF	TGTGCCAGCAGTGAACCCGGAGAGGATTTCTACAATGAGCAGTTCTTC
NA	TRBV19	TRBD2	TRBJ2-3	CASTSSRREATDTQYF	TGTGCCAGTACCTCAAGCCGACGGGAGGCCACAGATACGCAGTATTTT
NA	TRBV19	TRBD1	TRBJ1-1	CASGGQGNTEAFF	TGTGCCAGTGGCGGACAGGGAAACACTGAAGCTTTCTTT
NA	TRBV13	NA	TRBJ1-6	CASSATGSSYNSPLHF	TGTGCCAGCAGCGCCACAGGGAGCTCCTATAATTCACCCCTCCACTTT
NA	TRBV5-1	TRBD1	TRBJ2-7	CASSSAGQGESEQYF	TGCGCCAGCAGCTCGGCGGGACAGGGGGAGAGTGAGCAGTACTTC
NA	TRBV30	NA	TRBJ2-7	CAWSPGTADYEQYF	TGTGCCTGGAGTCCAGGGACGGCGGACTACGAGCAGTACTTC
NA	TRBV5-4	TRBD1	TRBJ2-1	CASSLSSGTGGVEQFF	TGTGCCAGCAGCTTGAGTTCCGGGACAGGGGGTGTTGAGCAGTTCTTC
NA	TRBV6-1	TRBD1	TRBJ1-2	CASSKTGVDGYTF	TGTGCCAGCAGCAAGACAGGGGTTGATGGCTACACCTTC
once	TRBV4-1	NA	TRBJ2-5	CASSPDLEETQYF	TGCGCCAGCAGCCCTGACCTAGAAGAGACCCAGTACTTC
once	TRBV6-5	NA	TRBJ1-1	CASSYSRGTEAFF	TGTGCCAGCAGTTACTCGAGAGGAACTGAAGCTTTCTTT
NA	TRBV28	TRBD1	TRBJ2-7	CASSLGTGVYEQYF	TGTGCCAGCAGTTTAGGGACAGGAGTCTACGAGCAGTACTTC
NA	TRBV24-1	NA	TRBJ1-3	CATSDPQGNGNTIYF	TGTGCCACCAGTGACCCCCAGGGGAATGGAAACACCATATATTTT
few	TRBV7-2	NA	TRBJ1-5	CASSANGGLGQHF	TGTGCCAGCAGCGCTAATGGTGGTCTCGGCCAGCATTTT
NA	TRBV11-3	NA	TRBJ2-2	CASSPRGAVLWGGELFF	TGTGCCAGCAGCCCCCGGGGGGCGGTTCTGTGGGGCGGGGAGCTGTTTTTT
NA	TRBV7-9	NA	TRBJ2-5	CASSLDRIQETQYF	TGTGCCAGCAGCTTAGACAGGATACAAGAGACCCAGTACTTC
NA	TRBV6-6	TRBD1	TRBJ1-5	CASRGQGLYQPQHF	TGTGCCAGCAGGGGACAGGGGCTTTATCAGCCCCAGCATTTT
NA	TRBV3-1/TRBV3-2	NA	TRBJ1-1	CASSQRLSVGGAFF	TGTGCCAGCAGCCAACGGCTTAGCGTAGGTGGAGCTTTCTTT
NA	TRBV5-1	NA	TRBJ2-3	CASSSPSSGDTQYF	TGCGCCAGCAGCTCCCCCAGCTCGGGAGATACGCAGTATTTT
NA	TRBV2	NA	TRBJ1-4	CASSGGPATNEKLFF	TGTGCCAGCAGCGGAGGCCCCGCAACTAATGAAAAACTGTTTTTT
once	TRBV30	NA	TRBJ2-5	CAWSVQVQETQYF	TGTGCCTGGAGTGTACAGGTACAAGAGACCCAGTACTTC
NA	TRBV7-2	TRBD1	TRBJ1-2	CASSSPDHRGGYTF	TGTGCCAGCAGCTCCCCCGACCACAGGGGAGGCTACACCTTC
NA	TRBV30	NA	TRBJ1-2	CAWHKEGDTTNYGYTF	TGTGCCTGGCACAAGGAGGGGGATACCACTAACTATGGCTACACCTTC
NA	TRBV2	TRBD1	TRBJ2-2	CASSDGQGMGELFF	TGTGCCAGCAGTGATGGACAGGGTATGGGGGAGCTGTTTTTT
NA	TRBV11-3	NA	TRBJ2-7	CASSLETARTYEQYF	TGTGCCAGCAGCTTAGAAACGGCAAGAACCTACGAGCAGTACTTC
NA	TRBV6-5	NA	TRBJ2-7	CASRAIYEQYF	TGTGCCAGCAGAGCCATTTACGAGCAGTACTTC
few	TRBV28	NA	TRBJ2-7	CASSLFRGTTYEQYF	TGTGCCAGCAGTTTATTTCGGGGGACGACGTACGAGCAGTACTTC
NA	TRBV3-1/TRBV3-2	NA	TRBJ1-4	CASSQDLGLLRVSSNEKLFF	TGTGCCAGCAGCCAAGATCTTGGCTTATTGAGGGTCTCCTCTAATGAAAAACTGTTTTTT
NA	TRBV9	NA	TRBJ2-3	CASSSRGSYSPDTQYF	TGTGCCAGCAGCTCCCGTGGAAGCTATAGTCCAGATACGCAGTATTTT
NA	TRBV7-6	NA	TRBJ1-2	CASSLPGLQDGYTF	TGTGCCAGCAGCTTACCGGGGCTCCAGGATGGCTACACCTTC
NA	TRBV6-5	NA	TRBJ2-3	CASAPWGAPDTQYF	TGTGCCAGCGCGCCATGGGGGGCCCCAGATACGCAGTATTTT
NA	TRBV19	NA	TRBJ1-1	CASSITRGGTEAFF	TGTGCCAGCAGTATTACCCGGGGAGGGACTGAAGCTTTCTTT
NA	TRBV2	TRBD1	TRBJ2-1	CASILDRGSDEQFF	TGTGCCAGCATCCTGGACAGGGGGAGCGATGAGCAGTTCTTC